This record concerns one T cell receptor (beta chain) sequence. As originally analysed: Using reference gene primer amplification, nucleated cell counts were estimated. Generated by immunoSEQ multiplex PCR, the TCRdb table keeps only in-frame clones and is missing some. V and J calls and clone size are given by that table; D and trimming were obtained from the DNA. Among 20,000 or so clones listed, about 88% were seen once. These data are taken from a study of blood T cell repertoires in COVID-19. Overall study context: The origin of the acute and convalescent COVID-19 samples was the United States, Italy and Spain. T cells, B-cell-depleted T cells, or PBMCs provided the cDNA or gDNA that served as material.

The V end lost 0 bases, the J end lost 6 bases, and 8 bases lay between the germline ends. CDR1 and CDR2 from the germline V gene are LGHNA and YNFKEQ. The CDR3 consists of 13 residues. The sequenced sample consisted of peripheral blood. This sequence was found in a human donor in a cohort sampled during active COVID-19. This chain uses TRBV4-2 with TRBJ1-2; the D gene is possibly TRBD1 (6 bases). The CDR3 protein is CASSQDRGHGYTF. As DNA, the CDR3 is TGTGCCAGCAGCCAAGACAGGGGTCATGGCTACACCTTC.